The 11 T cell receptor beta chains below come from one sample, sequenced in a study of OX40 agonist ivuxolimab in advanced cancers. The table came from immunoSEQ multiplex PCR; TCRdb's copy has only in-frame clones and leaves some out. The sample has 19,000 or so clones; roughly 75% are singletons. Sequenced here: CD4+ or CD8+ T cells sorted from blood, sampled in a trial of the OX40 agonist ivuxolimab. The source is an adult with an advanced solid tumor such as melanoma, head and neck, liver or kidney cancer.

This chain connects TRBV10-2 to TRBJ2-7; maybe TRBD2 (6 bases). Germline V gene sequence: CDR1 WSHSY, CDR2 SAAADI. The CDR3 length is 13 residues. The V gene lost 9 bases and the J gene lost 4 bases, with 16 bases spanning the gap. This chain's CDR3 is CASLAAGWYEQYF. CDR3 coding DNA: TGCGCCAGTTTGGCTGCGGGGTGGTACGAGCAGTACTTC.

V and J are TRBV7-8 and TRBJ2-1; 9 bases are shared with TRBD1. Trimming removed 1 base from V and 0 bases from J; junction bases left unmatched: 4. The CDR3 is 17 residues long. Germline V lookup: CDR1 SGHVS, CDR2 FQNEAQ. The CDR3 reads CASSLGDRVSSYNEQFF. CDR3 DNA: TGTGCCAGCAGCTTAGGGGACAGGGTAAGCTCCTACAATGAGCAGTTCTTC.

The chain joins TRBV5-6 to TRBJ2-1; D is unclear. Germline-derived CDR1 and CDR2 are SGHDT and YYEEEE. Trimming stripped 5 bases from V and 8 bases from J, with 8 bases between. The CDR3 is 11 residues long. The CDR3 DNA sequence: TGTGCCAGCAGAAAGTCCGATGAGCAGTTCTTC. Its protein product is CASRKSDEQFF.

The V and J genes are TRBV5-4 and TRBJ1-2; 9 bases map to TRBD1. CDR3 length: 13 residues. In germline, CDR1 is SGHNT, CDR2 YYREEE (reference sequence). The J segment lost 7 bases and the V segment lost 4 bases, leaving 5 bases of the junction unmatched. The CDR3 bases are TGTGCCAGCAGCCCAGGGACAGGGTTTGGCTACACCTTC. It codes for CASSPGTGFGYTF.

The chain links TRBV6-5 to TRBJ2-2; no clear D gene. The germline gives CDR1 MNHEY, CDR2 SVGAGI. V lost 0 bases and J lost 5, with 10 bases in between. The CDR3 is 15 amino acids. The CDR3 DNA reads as TGTGCCAGCAGTTACTCGAGGAGAAGGACCGGGGAGCTGTTTTTT. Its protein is CASSYSRRRTGELFF.

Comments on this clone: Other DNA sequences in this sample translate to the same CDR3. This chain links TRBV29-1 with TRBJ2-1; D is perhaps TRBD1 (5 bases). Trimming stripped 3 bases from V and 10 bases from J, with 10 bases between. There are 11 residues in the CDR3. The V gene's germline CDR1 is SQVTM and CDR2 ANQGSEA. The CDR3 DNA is TGCAGCGTTGAGTATAGGGGAGAGCAGTTCTTC. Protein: CSVEYRGEQFF.

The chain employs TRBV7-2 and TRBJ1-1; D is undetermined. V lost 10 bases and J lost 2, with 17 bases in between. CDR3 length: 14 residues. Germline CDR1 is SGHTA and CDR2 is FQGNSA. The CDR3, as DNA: TGTGCCATCCAGACTTTGGGCGCCAACACTGAAGCTTTCTTT. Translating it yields CAIQTLGANTEAFF.

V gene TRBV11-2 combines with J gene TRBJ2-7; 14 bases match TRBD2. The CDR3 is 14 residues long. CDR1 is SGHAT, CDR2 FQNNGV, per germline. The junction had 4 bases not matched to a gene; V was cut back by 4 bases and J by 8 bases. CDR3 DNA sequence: TGTGCCAGCAGCTCGGGACTAGCGGGAGCTCAGCAGTACTTC. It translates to CASSSGLAGAQQYF. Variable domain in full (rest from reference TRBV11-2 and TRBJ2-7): EAGVAQSPRYKIIEKRQSVAFWCNPISGHATLYWYQQILGQGPKLLIQFQNNGVVDDSQLPKDRFSAERLKGVDSTLKIQPAKLEDSAVYLCASSSGLAGAQQYFGPGTRLTVT.

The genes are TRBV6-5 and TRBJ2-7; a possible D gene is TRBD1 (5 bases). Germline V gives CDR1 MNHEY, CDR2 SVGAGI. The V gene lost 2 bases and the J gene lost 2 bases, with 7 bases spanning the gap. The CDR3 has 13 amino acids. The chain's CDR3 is CASSYGATYEQYF. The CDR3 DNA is TGTGCCAGCAGTTACGGGGCCACCTACGAGCAGTACTTC.

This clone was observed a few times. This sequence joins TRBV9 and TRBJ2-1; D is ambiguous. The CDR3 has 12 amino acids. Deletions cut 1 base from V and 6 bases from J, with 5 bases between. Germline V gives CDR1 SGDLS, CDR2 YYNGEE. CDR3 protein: CASSVWGNEQFF. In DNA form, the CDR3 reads TGTGCCAGCAGCGTATGGGGCAATGAGCAGTTCTTC.

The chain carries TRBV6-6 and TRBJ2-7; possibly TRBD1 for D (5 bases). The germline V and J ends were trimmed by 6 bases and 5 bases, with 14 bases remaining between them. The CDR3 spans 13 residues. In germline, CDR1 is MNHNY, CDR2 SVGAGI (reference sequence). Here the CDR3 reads CASSRSTRDEQYF. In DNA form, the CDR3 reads TGTGCCAGCAGCCGCTCGACCAGGGACGAGCAGTACTTC.